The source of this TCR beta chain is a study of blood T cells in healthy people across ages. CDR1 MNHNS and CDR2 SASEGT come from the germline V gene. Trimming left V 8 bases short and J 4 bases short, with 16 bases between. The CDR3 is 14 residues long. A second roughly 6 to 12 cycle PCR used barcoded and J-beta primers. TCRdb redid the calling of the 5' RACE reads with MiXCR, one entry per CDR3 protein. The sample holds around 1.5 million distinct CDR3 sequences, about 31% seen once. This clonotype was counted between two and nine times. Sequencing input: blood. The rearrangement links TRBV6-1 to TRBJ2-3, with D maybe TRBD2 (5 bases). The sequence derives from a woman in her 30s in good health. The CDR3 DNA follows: TGTGCCAGCGGGGTACTAGGCCTCCCAGATACGCAGTATTTT. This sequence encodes CASGVLGLPDTQYF.